This T cell receptor (beta chain) was obtained from a study of T cell responses to AZD1222 COVID-19 vaccine. Notes on the study in general: There were repertoire samples only from the period after the peak T cell response. Baseline seropositivity occurred in only a handful of AZD1222 recipients. Nearly half of unique spike-specific TCRs reportedly avoided B.1.351 and B.1.1.7 mutated regions. Vaccine-related CD4 TCRs covered spike, predominating at 160-218 and 743-854.

Profiled with immunoSEQ multiplex PCR; TCRdb holds only in-frame clones, not every one. Of approximately 120,000 clones listed, about 85% are singletons. As regards this clone: Its antigen is undetermined.

V dropped 6 bases and J dropped 7; count of bases not matched to a gene: 19. Germline V gene lookup returns CDR1 SEHNR and CDR2 FQNEAQ (reference sequence). This CDR3 comprises 18 residues. Specimen: peripheral blood, collected on day 0 of AZD1222 vaccination. This sequence was found in an adult in good health. The genes are TRBV7-9 and TRBJ2-2; 8 bases fit TRBD2. The CDR3 DNA is TGTGCCAGCAGACCGCGGACTAATCGGGGGGGCGAGATCGGGGAGCTGTTTTTT. It yields the protein CASRPRTNRGGEIGELFF.